What follows are 11 T cell receptor beta chains derived from one specimen sequenced in a study of human T cells and chemical hapten exposure. Using its own MiXCR run on the RACE reads, TCRdb lists one record per CDR3 protein. The sample includes about 69,000 distinct CDR3 sequences, 10% seen only once; the top ten take about 6.6%. As to time point: patch test 2, 6 weeks after DPC sensitization. Regarding treatment: therapeutic diphenylcyclopropenone sensitization with weekly scalp DPC. The material sequenced was whole blood, taken in connection with sensitization to the hapten diphenylcyclopropenone (DPC). These receptors were collected from a woman aged 45-60 years with alopecia areata. Some clones in this sample may be carry-over from other donors' samples.

V gene TRBV12-3 or TRBV12-4 combines with J gene TRBJ2-1; 11 bases are shared with TRBD2. V shed 6 bases, J shed 15 bases, and the junction held 4 bases outside the gene matches. The CDR3 runs 11 residues. The CDR3 coding sequence is TGTGCCAGCAGCAAGGGACTAGCGGTGTTCTTC. Encoded protein: CASSKGLAVFF.

This clonotype has a handful of counts. The CDR3 protein is CASSRPGTFLDTEAFF. CDR3 DNA: TGTGCCAGCAGCCGTCCCGGGACATTTTTGGACACTGAAGCTTTCTTT. J is TRBJ1-1 and V is TRBV5-4, with D perhaps TRBD1 (6 bases). This CDR3 is 16 amino acids long. The germline CDR1 and CDR2 sequences are SGHNT and YYREEE (reference sequence). Trimming left V 4 bases short and J 3 bases short, with 19 bases between.

This clonotype has ten or more counts. The CDR3 is CASSRPRNEQFF. The DNA of the CDR3 is TGTGCCAGCAGTCGCCCCCGCAATGAGCAGTTCTTC. The J gene is TRBJ2-1, the V gene TRBV6-6; D unresolved. V was clipped by 5 bases and J by 6 bases, with 8 bases between them. CDR3 length equals 12 residues. CDR1 MNHNY and CDR2 SVGAGI come from the germline V gene (reference sequence).

This clonotype was observed at least ten times. The V and J genes are TRBV10-2 and TRBJ2-4; TRBD1 is a possible D gene (6 bases). The CDR3 has 12 residues. CDR1 and CDR2 (germline): WSHSY, SAAADI. Trimming cost V 7 bases and J 5 bases, with 9 bases left between them. CDR3 region: CASKQGQNIQYF. The CDR3 coding sequence is TGCGCCAGCAAACAGGGCCAAAACATTCAGTACTTC.

Worth noting for this clonotype: This may arise from a read error, as a much more abundant clone is one base away. The gene calls are TRBV30 and TRBJ2-1, with D unresolved. From germline, CDR1 is GTSNPN and CDR2 SVGIG (reference sequence). The V end lost 4 bases, the J end lost 3 bases, and 7 bases lay between the germline ends. CDR3 length: 12 amino acids. CDR3 sequence: CAWTTHYNEQFF. The CDR3 DNA sequence: TGTGCCTGGACGACGCACTACAATGAGCAGTTCTTC.

This clonotype occurred a few times. The rearrangement uses TRBV6-2 or TRBV6-3 and TRBJ1-1, with a possible D match to TRBD1 (5 bases). CDR1 MNHEY and CDR2 SVGEGT come from the germline V gene. Between the trimmed V and J ends, which lost 3 bases and 3 bases, there was a span of 11 bases. This CDR3 comprises 14 residues. The CDR3 sequence: CASSYTGFYTEAFF. The DNA for the CDR3 is TGTGCCAGCAGTTATACAGGATTTTACACTGAAGCTTTCTTT.

This clonotype was seen ten or more times. The genes are TRBV5-5 and TRBJ2-7, with 8 bases fitting TRBD1. In germline, CDR1 is SGHKS, CDR2 YYEKEE (reference sequence). The length of the CDR3 is 15 residues. Trimming at V came to 3 bases and at J to 2 bases, leaving 7 bases not matched to a gene. For the CDR3, the DNA is TGTGCCAGCAGCTCCGGACAGGGAAGGACCTACGAGCAGTACTTC. Protein product: CASSSGQGRTYEQYF. The full variable domain, its missing parts supplied by reference TRBV5-5 and TRBJ2-7, is DAGVTQSPTHLIKTRGQQVTLRCSPISGHKSVSWYQQVLGQGPQFIFQYYEKEERGRGNFPDRFSARQFPNYSSELNVNALLLGDSALYLCASSSGQGRTYEQYFGPGTRLTVT.

The table lists this clonotype with many counts. The J gene is TRBJ1-3, the V gene TRBV11-2; D gene unclear. This CDR3 has 14 residues. V was pared by 5 bases and J by 3 bases, with 11 bases between. In germline, CDR1 is SGHAT, CDR2 FQNNGV. CDR3 DNA sequence: TGTGCCAGCAGCAAAAAGGCTTTTGGAAACACCATATATTTT. Protein: CASSKKAFGNTIYF.

The rearrangement links TRBV4-2 to TRBJ2-2, with TRBD2 as a possible D gene (5 bases). V dropped 0 bases and J dropped 0 bases, with 11 bases sitting between them. Germline CDR1 and CDR2: LGHNA and YNFKEQ. The length of the CDR3 is 17 residues. CDR3 in amino acids: CASSQDMLAANTGELFF. In DNA, the CDR3 is TGTGCCAGCAGCCAAGATATGCTAGCTGCGAACACCGGGGAGCTGTTTTTT.

This clonotype came up a few times. The gene calls are TRBV5-1 and TRBJ2-3, with D possibly being TRBD2 (6 bases). Per the germline V gene, CDR1 is SGHRS and CDR2 is YFSETQ. The CDR3 spans 15 residues. Trimming shortened V by 0 bases and J by 6 bases, and 14 bases separated the two germline ends. The CDR3 protein is CASSLVGGVGDTQYF. The DNA for the CDR3 is TGCGCCAGCAGCTTGGTCGGGGGAGTTGGGGATACGCAGTATTTT. Based on the CDR3 plus reference TRBV5-1 and TRBJ2-3, the full variable domain is KAGVTQTPRYLIKTRGQQVTLSCSPISGHRSVSWYQQTPGQGLQFLFEYFSETQRNKGNFPGRFSGRQFSNSRSEMNVSTLELGDSALYLCASSLVGGVGDTQYFGPGTRLTVL.

This clonotype was counted many times. This CDR3 reads CASSLTGVGNTIYF. Here the CDR3 DNA reads TGTGCCAGCAGTTTAACGGGGGTCGGAAACACCATATATTTT. This chain uses TRBV7-9 with TRBJ1-3; tentatively, D is TRBD1 (5 bases). The germline V gene has CDR1 SEHNR and CDR2 FQNEAQ (reference sequence). This CDR3 has 14 amino acids. V dropped 6 bases and J dropped 4 bases, with 13 bases sitting between them.